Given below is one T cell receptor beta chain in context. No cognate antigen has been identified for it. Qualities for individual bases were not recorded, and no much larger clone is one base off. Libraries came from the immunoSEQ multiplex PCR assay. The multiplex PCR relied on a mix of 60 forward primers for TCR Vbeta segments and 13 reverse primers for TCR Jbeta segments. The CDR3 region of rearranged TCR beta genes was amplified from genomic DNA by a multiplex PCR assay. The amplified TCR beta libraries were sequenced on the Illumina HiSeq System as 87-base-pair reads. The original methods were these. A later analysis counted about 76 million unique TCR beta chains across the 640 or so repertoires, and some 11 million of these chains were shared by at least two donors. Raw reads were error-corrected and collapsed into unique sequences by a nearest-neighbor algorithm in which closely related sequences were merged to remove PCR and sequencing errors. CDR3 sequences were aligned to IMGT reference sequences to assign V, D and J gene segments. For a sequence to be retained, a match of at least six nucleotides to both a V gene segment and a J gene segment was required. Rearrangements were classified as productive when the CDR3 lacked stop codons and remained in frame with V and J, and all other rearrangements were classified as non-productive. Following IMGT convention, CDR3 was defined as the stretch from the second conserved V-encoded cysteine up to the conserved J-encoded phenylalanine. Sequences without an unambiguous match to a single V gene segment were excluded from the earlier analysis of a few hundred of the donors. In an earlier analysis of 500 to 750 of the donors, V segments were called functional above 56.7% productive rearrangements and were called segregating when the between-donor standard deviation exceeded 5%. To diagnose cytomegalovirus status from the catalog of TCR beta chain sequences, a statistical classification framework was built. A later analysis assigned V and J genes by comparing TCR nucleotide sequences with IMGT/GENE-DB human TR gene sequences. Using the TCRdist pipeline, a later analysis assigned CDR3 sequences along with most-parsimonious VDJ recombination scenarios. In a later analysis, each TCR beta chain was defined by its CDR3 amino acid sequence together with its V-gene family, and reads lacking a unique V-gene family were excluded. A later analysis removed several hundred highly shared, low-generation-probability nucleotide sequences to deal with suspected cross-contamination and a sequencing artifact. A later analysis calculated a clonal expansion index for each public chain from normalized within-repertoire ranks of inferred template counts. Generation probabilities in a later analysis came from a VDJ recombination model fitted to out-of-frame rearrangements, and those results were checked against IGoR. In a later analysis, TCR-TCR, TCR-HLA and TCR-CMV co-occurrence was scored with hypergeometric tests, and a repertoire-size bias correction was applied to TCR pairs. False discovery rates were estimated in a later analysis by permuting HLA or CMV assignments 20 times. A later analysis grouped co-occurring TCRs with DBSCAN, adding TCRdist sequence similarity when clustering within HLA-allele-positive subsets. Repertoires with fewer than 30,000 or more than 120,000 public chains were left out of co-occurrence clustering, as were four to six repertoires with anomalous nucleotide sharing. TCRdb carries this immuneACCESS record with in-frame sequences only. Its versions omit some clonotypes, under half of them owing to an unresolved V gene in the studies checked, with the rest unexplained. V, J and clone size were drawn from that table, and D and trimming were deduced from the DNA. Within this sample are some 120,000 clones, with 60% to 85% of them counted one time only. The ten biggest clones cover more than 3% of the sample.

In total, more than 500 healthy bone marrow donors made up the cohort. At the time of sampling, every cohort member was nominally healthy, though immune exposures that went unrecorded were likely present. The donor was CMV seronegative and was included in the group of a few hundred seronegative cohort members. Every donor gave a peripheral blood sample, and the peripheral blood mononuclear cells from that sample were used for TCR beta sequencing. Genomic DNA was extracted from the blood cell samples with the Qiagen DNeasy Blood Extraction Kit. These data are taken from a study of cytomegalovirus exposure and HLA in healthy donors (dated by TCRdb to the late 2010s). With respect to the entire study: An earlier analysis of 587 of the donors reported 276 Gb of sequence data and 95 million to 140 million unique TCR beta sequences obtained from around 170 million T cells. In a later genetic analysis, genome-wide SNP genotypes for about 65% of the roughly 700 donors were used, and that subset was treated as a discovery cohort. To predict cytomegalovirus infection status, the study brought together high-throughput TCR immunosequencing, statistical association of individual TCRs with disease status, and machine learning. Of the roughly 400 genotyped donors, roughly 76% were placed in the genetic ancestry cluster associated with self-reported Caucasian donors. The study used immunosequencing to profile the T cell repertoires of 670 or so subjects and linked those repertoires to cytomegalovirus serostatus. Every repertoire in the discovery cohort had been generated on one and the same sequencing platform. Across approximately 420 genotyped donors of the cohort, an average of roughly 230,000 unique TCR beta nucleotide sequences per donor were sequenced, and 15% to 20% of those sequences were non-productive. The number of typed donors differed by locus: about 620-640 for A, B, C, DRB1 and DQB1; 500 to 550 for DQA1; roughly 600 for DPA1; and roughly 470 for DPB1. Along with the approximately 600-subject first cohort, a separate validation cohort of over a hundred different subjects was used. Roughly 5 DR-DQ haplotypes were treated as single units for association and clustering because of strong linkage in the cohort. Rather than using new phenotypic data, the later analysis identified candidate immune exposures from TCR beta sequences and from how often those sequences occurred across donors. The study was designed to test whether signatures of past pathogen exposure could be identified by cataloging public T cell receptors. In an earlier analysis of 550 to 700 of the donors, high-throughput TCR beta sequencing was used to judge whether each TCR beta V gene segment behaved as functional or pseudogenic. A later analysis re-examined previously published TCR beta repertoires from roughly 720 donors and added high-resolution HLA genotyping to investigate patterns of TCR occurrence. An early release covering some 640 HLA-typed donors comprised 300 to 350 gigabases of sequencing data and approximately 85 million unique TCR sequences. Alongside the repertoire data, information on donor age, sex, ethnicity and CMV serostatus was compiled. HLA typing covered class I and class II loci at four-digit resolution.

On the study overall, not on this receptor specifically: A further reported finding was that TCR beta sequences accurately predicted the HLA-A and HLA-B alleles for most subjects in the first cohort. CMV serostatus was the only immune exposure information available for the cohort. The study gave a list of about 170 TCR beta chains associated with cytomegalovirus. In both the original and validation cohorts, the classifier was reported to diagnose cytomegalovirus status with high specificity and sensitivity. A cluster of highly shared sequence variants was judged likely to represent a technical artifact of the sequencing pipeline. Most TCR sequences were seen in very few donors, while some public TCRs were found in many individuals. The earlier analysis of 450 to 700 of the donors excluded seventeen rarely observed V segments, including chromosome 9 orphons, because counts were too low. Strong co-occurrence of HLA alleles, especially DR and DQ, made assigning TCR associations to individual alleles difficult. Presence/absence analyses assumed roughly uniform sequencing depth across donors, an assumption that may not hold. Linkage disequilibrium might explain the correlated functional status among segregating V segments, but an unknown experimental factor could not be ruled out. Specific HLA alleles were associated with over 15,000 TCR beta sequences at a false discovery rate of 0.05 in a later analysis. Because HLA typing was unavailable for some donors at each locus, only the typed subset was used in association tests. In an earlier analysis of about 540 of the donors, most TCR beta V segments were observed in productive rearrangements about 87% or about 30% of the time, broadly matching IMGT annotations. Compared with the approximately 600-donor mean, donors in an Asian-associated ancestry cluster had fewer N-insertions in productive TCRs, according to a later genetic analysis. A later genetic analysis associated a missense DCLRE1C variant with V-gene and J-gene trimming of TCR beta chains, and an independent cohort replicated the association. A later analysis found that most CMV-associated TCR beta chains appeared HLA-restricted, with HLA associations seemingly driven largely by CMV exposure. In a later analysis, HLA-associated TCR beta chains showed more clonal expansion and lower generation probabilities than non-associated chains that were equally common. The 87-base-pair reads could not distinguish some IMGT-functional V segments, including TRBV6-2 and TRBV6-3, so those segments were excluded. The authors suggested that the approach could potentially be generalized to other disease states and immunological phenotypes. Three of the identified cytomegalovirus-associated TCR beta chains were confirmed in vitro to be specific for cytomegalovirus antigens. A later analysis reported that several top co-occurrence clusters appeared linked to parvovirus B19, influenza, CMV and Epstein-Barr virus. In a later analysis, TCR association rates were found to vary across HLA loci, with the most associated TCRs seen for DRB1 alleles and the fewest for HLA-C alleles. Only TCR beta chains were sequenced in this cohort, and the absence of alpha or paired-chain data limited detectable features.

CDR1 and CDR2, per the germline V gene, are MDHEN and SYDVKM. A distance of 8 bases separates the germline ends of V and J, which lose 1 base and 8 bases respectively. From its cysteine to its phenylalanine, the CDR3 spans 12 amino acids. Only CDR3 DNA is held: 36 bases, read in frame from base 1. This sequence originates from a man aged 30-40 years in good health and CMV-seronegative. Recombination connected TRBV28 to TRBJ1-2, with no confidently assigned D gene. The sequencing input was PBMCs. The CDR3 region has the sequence CASSLSGRGYTF. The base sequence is TGTGCCAGCAGTTTATCGGGGAGAGGCTACACCTTC.